This T cell receptor beta chain emerged from a study of cytomegalovirus exposure and HLA in healthy donors (dated by TCRdb to 2017 to 2019). Context from the whole study: An earlier analysis of a few hundred of the donors reported roughly 300 Gb of sequence data and some 110 million unique TCR beta sequences obtained from about 170 million T cells. Rather than using new phenotypic data, the later analysis identified candidate immune exposures from TCR beta sequences and from how often those sequences occurred across donors. The number of typed donors differed by locus: about 620-630 for A, B, C, DRB1 and DQB1; 500 to 550 for DQA1; 606 for DPA1; and around 470 for DPB1. A later analysis re-analyzed previously published TCR beta repertoires from hundreds of donors and added high-resolution HLA genotyping to study TCR occurrence patterns. Genome-wide SNP genotypes for about 55% of the roughly 670 donors were used in a later genetic analysis, which treated that subset as a discovery cohort. Of the approximately 400 genotyped donors, more than 75% were placed in the genetic ancestry cluster associated with self-reported Caucasian donors. The study used immunosequencing to profile the T cell repertoires of several hundred subjects and linked those repertoires to cytomegalovirus serostatus. To decide whether each TCR beta V gene segment behaved as functional or pseudogenic, an earlier analysis of some 580 of the donors relied on high-throughput TCR beta sequencing. HLA typing included class I and class II loci at four-digit resolution. All discovery cohort repertoires had been generated using a single sequencing platform. About five DR-DQ haplotypes were handled as single units for association and clustering because linkage in the cohort was strong. The study combined high-throughput TCR immunosequencing, statistical association of individual TCRs with disease status, and machine learning to predict cytomegalovirus infection status. In addition to the first cohort of 666 subjects, a separate validation cohort of 120 different subjects was used. An early release that covered some 640 HLA-typed donors contained about 290 gigabases of sequencing data and roughly 84 million unique TCR sequences. Alongside the repertoire data, information on donor age, sex, ethnicity and CMV serostatus was compiled. Among roughly 400 genotyped donors of the cohort, an average of around 240,000 unique TCR beta nucleotide sequences was sequenced per donor, of which about 18% were non-productive. The study aimed to test whether cataloging public T cell receptors could reveal signatures of past pathogen exposure.

As concerns this clone: Its target antigen remains unknown. The input lacks base qualities; no much larger clone sits a single base away.

V is shortened by 6 bases, J by 12 bases, and the region joining them spans 29 bases. Including cysteine and phenylalanine, the CDR3 has 16 amino acids. CDR3 DNA is the only sequence kept; it has 48 bases, read in frame from the first base. Taken from the germline V gene, the CDR1 and CDR2 loops are MRHNA and SNTAGT. The receptor library was made with the immunoSEQ multiplex PCR assay. For the multiplex PCR, a mixture combining 60 forward primers for TCR Vbeta segments and 13 reverse primers for TCR Jbeta segments was used. The CDR3 region of rearranged TCR beta genes was amplified from genomic DNA with a multiplex PCR assay. On the Illumina HiSeq System, the amplified TCR beta libraries were sequenced as 87-base-pair reads. The paper's data handling went like this. A later analysis tallied 70 million to 100 million unique TCR beta chains across the approximately 670 repertoires, and about 10 million of those chains were shared by two or more donors. Raw reads were error-corrected and collapsed into unique sequences with a nearest-neighbor algorithm that merged closely related sequences to remove PCR and sequencing errors. CDR3 sequences were aligned to IMGT reference sequences to assign V, D and J gene segments. For a sequence to be retained, a match of at least six nucleotides to both a V gene segment and a J gene segment was required. Rearrangements were called productive when the CDR3 lacked stop codons and stayed in frame with V and J; all others were non-productive. CDR3 was defined according to IMGT convention as the region running from the second conserved V-encoded cysteine to the conserved J-encoded phenylalanine. In an earlier analysis of around 600 of the donors, sequences lacking an unambiguous match to a single V gene segment were excluded. An earlier analysis of 587 of the donors called V segments functional above 56.7% productive rearrangements and segregating when the between-donor standard deviation exceeded 5%. A statistical classification framework was developed to diagnose cytomegalovirus status using the catalog of TCR beta chain sequences. In a later analysis, TCR nucleotide sequences were compared against IMGT/GENE-DB human TR gene sequences so that V and J genes could be assigned. Using the TCRdist pipeline, a later analysis assigned CDR3 sequences along with most-parsimonious VDJ recombination scenarios. In a later analysis, each TCR beta chain was defined by its CDR3 amino acid sequence together with its V-gene family, and reads without a unique V-gene family were excluded. To address suspected cross-contamination and a sequencing artifact, a later analysis removed 592 highly shared, low-generation-probability nucleotide sequences. In a later analysis, a clonal expansion index was calculated for each public chain from normalized within-repertoire ranks of inferred template counts. In a later analysis, generation probabilities were computed with a VDJ recombination model fitted to out-of-frame rearrangements, and the resulting probabilities were checked against IGoR. Hypergeometric tests were used in a later analysis to score TCR-TCR, TCR-HLA and TCR-CMV co-occurrence, with a repertoire-size bias correction applied to the TCR pairs. In a later analysis, false discovery rates were estimated by permuting HLA or CMV assignments 20 times. In a later analysis, co-occurring TCRs were grouped with DBSCAN, and TCRdist sequence similarity was added when clustering was performed within HLA-allele-positive subsets. For co-occurrence clustering, repertoires with fewer than 30,000 or more than 120,000 public chains were excluded, along with 5 or 6 repertoires with anomalous nucleotide sharing. Held by TCRdb, this immuneACCESS table contains in-frame sequences only and omits some clones. Under half of the omission traces to an unresolved V gene where checked; the cause of the rest is unknown. V and J calls and clone size are as listed in that table; D and trimming were resolved from the DNA. The sample has 100,000 to 120,000 clones on record, approximately 84% of them singletons. 1.5% to 2% of the sample belongs to the ten largest clones.

The cohort comprised hundreds of healthy bone marrow donors. Cohort members were all nominally healthy when sampled, although unrecorded immune exposures were likely present. The donor tested CMV seronegative and was one of the 352 seronegative cohort members. Each donor provided a peripheral blood sample, and peripheral blood mononuclear cells were used for TCR beta sequencing. Genomic DNA was extracted from the blood cell samples with the Qiagen DNeasy Blood Extraction Kit. The paper as a whole reports these results and caveats: A few of the identified cytomegalovirus-associated TCR beta chains were confirmed in vitro to be specific for cytomegalovirus antigens. Compared with equally common non-associated chains, HLA-associated TCR beta chains in a later analysis were more clonally expanded and had lower generation probabilities. In a later genetic analysis, a missense DCLRE1C variant was associated with V-gene and J-gene trimming of TCR beta chains, and the association was replicated in an independent cohort. A cluster of highly shared sequence variants was judged likely to represent a technical artifact of the sequencing pipeline. Because the 87-base-pair reads could not distinguish some IMGT-functional V segments, including TRBV6-2 and TRBV6-3, those segments were excluded. Several of the top co-occurrence clusters appeared to be linked to parvovirus B19, influenza, CMV and Epstein-Barr virus, according to a later analysis. The classifier was reported to diagnose cytomegalovirus status with high specificity and sensitivity in both the original cohort and the validation cohort. In the study, around 150 TCR beta chains were listed as associated with cytomegalovirus. While some public TCRs were present in many individuals, most TCR sequences turned up only very rarely across donors. A later analysis found that most CMV-associated TCR beta chains appeared HLA-restricted, with HLA associations seemingly driven largely by CMV exposure. The earlier analysis of some 540 of the donors excluded 15 to 20 rarely observed V segments, including chromosome 9 orphons, because counts were too low. In an earlier analysis of approximately 590 of the donors, most TCR beta V segments appeared in productive rearrangements about 87% or about 30% of the time, broadly matching IMGT annotations. The authors suggested that the approach could potentially be extended to other disease states and immunological phenotypes. Sequencing depth was assumed to be roughly uniform across donors in the presence/absence analyses, though that assumption may not hold. Because HLA typing was unavailable for some donors at each locus, only the typed subset was used in association tests. When HLA alleles, especially DR and DQ, strongly co-occurred, TCR associations were difficult to assign to individual alleles. Compared with the approximately 670-donor mean, donors in an Asian-associated ancestry cluster had fewer N-insertions in productive TCRs, according to a later genetic analysis. In a later analysis, TCR association rates were found to vary across HLA loci, with the most associated TCRs seen for DRB1 alleles and the fewest for HLA-C alleles. A further reported finding was that TCR beta sequences accurately predicted the HLA-A and HLA-B alleles for most subjects in the first cohort. The only immune exposure information available for the cohort was CMV serostatus. Linkage disequilibrium might explain the correlated functional status among segregating V segments, but an unknown experimental factor could not be excluded. At a false discovery rate of 0.05, a later analysis linked 16,951 TCR beta sequences to specific HLA alleles. The cohort was sequenced for TCR beta chains only, and without alpha or paired-chain data the features that could be detected were limited.

The TCR was taken from a man aged 40-55 years in good health and CMV-seronegative. Source material: PBMCs. The rearranged chain carries TRBV6-4 and TRBJ1-2; the D gene is perhaps TRBD1, from 6 matching bases. The DNA is TGTGCCAGCAGGCGCCGATTTGGGACAAAAGACTTATGGGACACCTTC. The translation is CASRRRFGTKDLWDTF.